These 19 T cell receptor beta chains were sequenced from one sample in a study of PD-1 blockade in classical Hodgkin lymphoma. Time point defined: cycle 4 day 1 (C4D1), after 6 weeks of nivolumab. Every one of the patients relapsed after autologous stem cell transplantation (brentuximab vedotin exposure was variable). Profiled with immunoSEQ multiplex PCR; TCRdb holds only in-frame clones, not every one. Of 40,000 to 45,000 clones listed, 69% are singletons. The material sequenced was peripheral blood mononuclear cells (PBMCs), taken before the fourth cycle of nivolumab. These receptors were taken from a human donor with classical Hodgkin lymphoma.

The chain is built from TRBV28 and TRBJ1-5; no reliable D call. The CDR3 is made up of 13 amino acids. Germline V gives CDR1 MDHEN, CDR2 SYDVKM. V lost 2 bases and J 5 bases, leaving 7 bases between the germline ends. CDR3 loop: CASSLDGDQPQHF. DNA for the CDR3: TGTGCCAGCAGTTTAGACGGAGATCAGCCCCAGCATTTT.

The chain uses TRBV19 and TRBJ1-1; TRBD1 matches at 8 bases. Losses at the gene ends were 6 bases for V and 1 base for J; bases not matched to a gene: 7. CDR1 is LNHDA and CDR2 is SQIVND in the germline V gene (reference sequence). The CDR3 contains 15 residues. CDR3 residues: CASSPNQGANTEAFF. The CDR3, as DNA: TGTGCCAGTAGCCCTAATCAGGGGGCGAACACTGAAGCTTTCTTT.

Concerning this clone itself: Distinct nucleotide sequences in the sample also encode this CDR3. CDR3 nucleotide sequence: TGCGCCAGCACTGACAGGGGGATGAACACTGAAGCTTTCTTT. Translating it yields CASTDRGMNTEAFF. V usage is TRBV5-1 and J usage is TRBJ1-1; TRBD1 matches 9 bases. V was clipped by 6 bases and J by 0 bases; unmatched bases: 3. CDR1 and CDR2 from the germline V gene are SGHRS and YFSETQ. The CDR3 runs 14 residues.

This clone occurred a few times. This chain connects TRBV5-3 to TRBJ2-7, with D possibly TRBD2 on 6 matching bases. TRBV5-3 carries the ORF label, with uncertain function. The CDR3 runs to 18 residues. Trimming took 4 bases from V and 4 from J, leaving 27 bases between them. This CDR3 is CARSLKIDNPGVRYEQYF. In DNA form, the CDR3 reads TGTGCCAGAAGCCTCAAAATAGATAATCCGGGGGTAAGGTACGAGCAGTACTTC.

This clone is categorized as medium-sized (0.01 to 0.1%). This chain connects TRBV6-5 to TRBJ1-1, with 7 bases aligning to TRBD1. The ends lost 4 bases at V and 0 bases at J; junction bases unmatched: 8. Germline CDR1 reads MNHEY; CDR2 reads SVGAGI. The CDR3 contains 16 residues. The CDR3 DNA follows: TGTGCCAGCAGTTCCTCGACAGGGACCGTGAACACTGAAGCTTTCTTT. As protein: CASSSSTGTVNTEAFF.

This chain connects TRBV27 to TRBJ1-1, with D tentatively TRBD1 (5 bases). The V gene lost 3 bases and the J gene lost 1 base, with 12 bases spanning the gap. The CDR3 runs to 15 residues. Germline-derived CDR1 and CDR2 are MNHEY and SMNVEV (reference sequence). The CDR3: CASSLAPTGNTEAFF. In DNA form, the CDR3 reads TGTGCCAGCAGTTTGGCCCCCACAGGGAACACTGAAGCTTTCTTT.

CDR3 residues: CASSLPGDYEQFF. CDR3 sequence (DNA): TGTGCCAGCAGCTTACCAGGGGATTATGAGCAGTTCTTC. This sequence joins TRBV5-8 and TRBJ2-1; tentatively, D is TRBD1 (6 bases). Germline-derived CDR1 and CDR2 are SGHTS and YDEGEE. V lost 2 bases and J 8 bases, leaving 11 bases between the germline ends. This CDR3 spans 13 amino acids.

In its sample, this clone was seen a few times. This chain joins TRBV19 and TRBJ2-1; TRBD2 is a possible D gene (6 bases). Trimming took 6 bases from V and 0 from J, leaving 12 bases between them. The CDR3 is 15 residues long. The germline gives CDR1 LNHDA, CDR2 SQIVND (reference sequence). CDR3 in DNA: TGTGCCAGTAGCCCATACGGGAGCTCCTACAATGAGCAGTTCTTC. It translates to CASSPYGSSYNEQFF.

In its sample, this clone was seen a few times. V is TRBV30 and J is TRBJ1-4; TRBD1 aligns across 11 bases. The trim removed 5 bases at V and 6 bases at J, leaving 8 bases unmatched. CDR3 length: 15 amino acids. Germline V lookup: CDR1 GTSNPN, CDR2 SVGIG (reference sequence). The CDR3 loop reads CAWSDRGRIDEKLFF. CDR3 sequence (DNA): TGTGCCTGGTCGGACAGGGGGCGAATAGATGAAAAACTGTTTTTT.

This chain joins TRBV7-9 and TRBJ2-1, with 7 bases aligning to TRBD2. Germline V CDR1 and CDR2: SEHNR, FQNEAQ (reference sequence). The CDR3 spans 17 residues. The J segment lost 0 bases and the V segment lost 0 bases, leaving 5 bases of the junction unmatched. The CDR3 spells CASSLAFGGSSYNEQFF. In DNA, the CDR3 is TGTGCCAGCAGCTTAGCCTTCGGGGGGAGCTCCTACAATGAGCAGTTCTTC.

This clone ranks as medium-sized. The chain combines TRBV11-2 with TRBJ1-2; no clear D gene. Trimming left V 5 bases short and J 6 bases short, with 16 bases between. The CDR3 runs to 14 residues. Germline assignment: CDR1 SGHAT and CDR2 FQNNGV. CDR3 bases: TGTGCCAGCAGCCAACGGGATAGGTGGGATGGCTACACCTTC. It encodes CASSQRDRWDGYTF.

J is TRBJ2-2 and V is TRBV7-2, with D tentatively TRBD1 (6 bases). The CDR3 length is 17 residues. The ends were cut back, 0 bases at V and 0 bases at J, with 11 bases in the middle. From germline, CDR1 is SGHTA and CDR2 FQGNSA. This CDR3 reads CASSLALGQPNTGELFF. CDR3 DNA sequence: TGTGCCAGCAGCTTAGCGCTTGGACAGCCGAACACCGGGGAGCTGTTTTTT.

V and J are TRBV5-8 and TRBJ1-3, with D maybe TRBD1 (5 bases). Trimming pared 4 bases from V and 1 base from J, leaving 12 bases between. The CDR3 loop spans 15 amino acids. Germline CDR1 reads SGHTS; CDR2 reads YDEGEE. CDR3 amino acids: CASSERGISGNTIYF. The DNA of the CDR3 is TGTGCCAGCAGCGAAAGGGGAATATCTGGAAACACCATATATTTT.

The chain carries TRBV7-2 and TRBJ2-1, with 9 bases matching TRBD2. CDR1 and CDR2 (germline): SGHTA, FQGNSA. V lost 5 bases and J lost 4; bases outside the gene matches: 3. The CDR3 covers 14 residues. The CDR3 is CASSVRGGYNEQFF. The CDR3 DNA reads TGTGCCAGCAGCGTGCGGGGGGGGTACAATGAGCAGTTCTTC.

The gene calls are TRBV7-8 and TRBJ2-5; D gene unclear. V was pared by 0 bases and J by 7 bases, with 6 bases between. This CDR3 has 12 amino acids. CDR1 SGHVS and CDR2 FQNEAQ come from the germline V gene. The DNA of the CDR3 is TGTGCCAGCAGCTTAGCGGAAGGGACCCAGTACTTC. It codes for CASSLAEGTQYF.

The chain recombines TRBV7-6 with TRBJ2-5; 7 bases map to TRBD1. The CDR3 is 16 amino acids. In germline, CDR1 is SGHVS, CDR2 FNYEAQ. Trimming cost V 2 bases and J 2 bases; bases outside gene matches: 8. For the CDR3, the DNA is TGTGCCAGCAGCTTACCTCTCACAGGGGCGCAAGAGACCCAGTACTTC. This sequence encodes CASSLPLTGAQETQYF. Together with reference TRBV7-6 and TRBJ2-5, the CDR3 gives the full variable domain: GAGVSQSPRYKVTKRGQDVALRCDPISGHVSLYWYRQALGQGPEFLTYFNYEAQQDKSGLPNDRFSAERPEGSISTLTIQRTEQRDSAMYRCASSLPLTGAQETQYFGPGTRLLVL.

The rearrangement joins TRBV11-2 to TRBJ2-2; no definite D call. V was clipped by 1 base and J by 4 bases, with 1 base between them. The CDR3 runs 12 residues. CDR1 SGHAT and CDR2 FQNNGV come from the germline V gene. The CDR3 DNA reads as TGTGCCAGCAGCTTAGGCACCGGGGAGCTGTTTTTT. Its protein product is CASSLGTGELFF.

By sample fraction, this clone is medium-sized. V usage is TRBV11-2 and J usage is TRBJ2-7, with 12 bases lining up with TRBD1. Germline CDR1 and CDR2: SGHAT and FQNNGV. V shed 5 bases, J shed 3 bases, and the junction held 5 bases outside the gene matches. The CDR3 is 15 amino acids. CDR3 in amino acids: CASSLGTGGGYEQYF. Written as DNA, the CDR3 is TGTGCCAGCAGCCTAGGGACAGGGGGCGGCTACGAGCAGTACTTC.

The V call is TRBV30, the J call TRBJ1-1, with TRBD1 matching over 11 bases. There are 14 residues in the CDR3. V trimming: 1 base; J trimming: 5 bases; junction bases outside the gene matches: 3. CDR1 is GTSNPN and CDR2 is SVGIG in the germline V gene (reference sequence). In DNA form, the CDR3 reads TGTGCCTGGAGTGGGACAGGGGGCGGAACTGAAGCTTTCTTT. It translates to CAWSGTGGGTEAFF.